The 26 T cell receptor beta chains presented below share a single source sample, sequenced in a study of response to subunit inactivated influenza vaccine. TCRdb re-called the RT-PCR reads with MiXCR, one entry per CDR3 protein. The table includes around 580,000 distinct CDR3 sequences, about 15% detected once. This material consisted of PBMCs from blood, taken approximately 13 days after vaccination. Source of these receptors: a man between 45 and 60 years old who received an inactivated influenza vaccine.

The chain couples TRBV30 to TRBJ1-5; D unclear. CDR1 is GTSNPN, CDR2 SVGIG, per germline (reference sequence). The germline V and J ends were trimmed by 0 bases and 2 bases, with 5 bases remaining between them. The CDR3 sequence is 13 residues long. This CDR3 reads CAWSVDGNQPQHF. The CDR3 nucleotides read TGTGCCTGGAGTGTAGATGGCAATCAGCCCCAGCATTTT. Full variable domain (missing parts from reference TRBV30 and TRBJ1-5): SQTIHQWPATLVQPVGSPLSLECTVEGTSNPNLYWYRQAAGRGLQLLFYSVGIGQISSEVPQNLSASRPQDRQFILSSKKLLLSDSGFYLCAWSVDGNQPQHFGDGTRLSIL.

J is TRBJ2-7 and V is TRBV7-3; 9 bases are a match to TRBD1. Trimming removed 6 bases from V and 2 bases from J; junction bases left unmatched: 11. The CDR3 sequence is 16 residues long. In germline, CDR1 is SGHTA, CDR2 FQGTGA. This CDR3 reads CASSPRTGQGPYEQYF. Here the CDR3 DNA reads TGTGCCAGCAGTCCCAGAACGGGACAGGGACCCTACGAGCAGTACTTC. Looking up the rest from reference TRBV7-3 and TRBJ2-7 gives the full variable domain: GAGVSQTPSNKVTEKGKYVELRCDPISGHTALYWYRQSLGQGPEFLIYFQGTGAADDSGLPNDRFFAVRPEGSVSTLKIQRTERGDSAVYLCASSPRTGQGPYEQYFGPGTRLTVT.

This clonotype turned up a few times. This chain joins TRBV20-1 and TRBJ2-7, with 7 nucleotides matching TRBD1. Germline-derived CDR1 and CDR2 are DFQATT and SNEGSKA (reference sequence). This CDR3 is built from 15 residues. The V segment lost 5 bases and the J segment 5 bases; nucleotides outside the gene matches: 15. Written as DNA, the CDR3 is TGCAGTGCTTTATCATCCGGGACAGCGTCCGACGAGCAGTACTTC. Its protein is CSALSSGTASDEQYF.

J is TRBJ1-2 and V is TRBV7-8, with unresolved D. CDR1 is SGHVS and CDR2 is FQNEAQ in the germline V gene. V was cut by 1 base and J by 7 bases, with 7 bases left in between. This CDR3 spans 12 amino acids. This CDR3 reads CASSLERTGYTF. The CDR3 nucleotides are TGTGCCAGCAGCTTAGAACGGACTGGCTACACCTTC.

This clonotype was observed a few times. V gene TRBV24-1 combines with J gene TRBJ2-3; tentatively, D is TRBD1 (6 bases). Trimming left V 6 bases short and J 0 bases short, with 12 bases between. Germline-derived CDR1 and CDR2 are KGHDR and SFDVKD. There are 15 residues in the CDR3. The CDR3 DNA reads as TGTGCCACCAGTAGACACACAGGGAGCACAGATACGCAGTATTTT. Protein: CATSRHTGSTDTQYF.

This clonotype was observed a handful of times. The chain carries TRBV5-1 and TRBJ2-1, with 9 bases that match TRBD2. The CDR3 covers 14 residues. The germline CDR1 and CDR2 sequences are SGHRS and YFSETQ. With 0 bases clipped from V and 7 bases from J, the junction kept 2 bases outside the gene matches. The CDR3 is CASSLERGENEQFF. The CDR3 region has the DNA TGCGCCAGCAGCTTGGAGCGGGGGGAAAATGAGCAGTTCTTC. Full variable domain (rest looked up from reference TRBV5-1 and TRBJ2-1): KAGVTQTPRYLIKTRGQQVTLSCSPISGHRSVSWYQQTPGQGLQFLFEYFSETQRNKGNFPGRFSGRQFSNSRSEMNVSTLELGDSALYLCASSLERGENEQFFGPGTRLTVL.

The chain employs TRBV20-1 and TRBJ2-5, with a possible D match to TRBD2 (6 bases). Trimming pared 5 bases from V and 5 bases from J, leaving 15 bases between. In germline, CDR1 is DFQATT, CDR2 SNEGSKA (reference sequence). The CDR3 has 13 residues. CDR3 region: CSAPSSAHETQYF. CDR3 in DNA: TGCAGTGCTCCTTCTAGCGCCCACGAGACCCAGTACTTC.

V and J are TRBV6-1 and TRBJ2-7, with 7 bases matching TRBD2. The CDR3 spans 15 residues. Trimming took 5 bases from V and 3 from J; bases not matched to a gene: 10. Germline V gene sequence: CDR1 MNHNS, CDR2 SASEGT. CDR3 sequence (DNA): TGTGCCAGCAGTATTACTAGCGACGCCTACTACGAGCAGTACTTC. Its translation: CASSITSDAYYEQYF.

In its sample, this clonotype was seen a few times. The J gene is TRBJ2-2, the V gene TRBV20-1, with D tentatively TRBD2 (5 bases). In germline, CDR1 is DFQATT, CDR2 SNEGSKA (reference sequence). The V gene lost 6 bases and the J gene lost 6 bases, with 8 bases spanning the gap. The CDR3 contains 11 residues. The DNA of the CDR3 is TGCAGTGCGGCGCGGGCCGGGGAGCTGTTTTTT. It is translated as CSAARAGELFF.

Comment on this clonotype: Sequence at one end of the junction differs from germline and may be a read error. V is TRBV5-1 and J is TRBJ2-5; no reliable D call. CDR3 length equals 13 residues. Per germline, CDR1 SGHRS and CDR2 YFSETQ. Written as DNA, the CDR3 is TGCCCCAGCAGCCTCCGCCCTCAAGAGACCCAGTACTTC. The encoded protein is CPSSLRPQETQYF. The variable domain in full, completed from reference TRBV5-1 and TRBJ2-5, reads KAGVTQTPRYLIKTRGQQVTLSCSPISGHRSVSWYQQTPGQGLQFLFEYFSETQRNKGNFPGRFSGRQFSNSRSEMNVSTLELGDSALYLCPSSLRPQETQYFGPGTRLLVL.

This clonotype was found a few times. This sequence joins TRBV5-1 and TRBJ2-3; 9 bases match TRBD1. This CDR3 contains 15 residues. Germline V gene lookup returns CDR1 SGHRS and CDR2 YFSETQ. V lost 4 bases, J lost 5 bases, and 8 bases stayed unmatched. DNA for the CDR3: TGCGCCAGCAGCCCCGGGACAGGGCGAAGAGATACGCAGTATTTT. It codes for CASSPGTGRRDTQYF.

This clonotype was seen only a few times. The V and J genes are TRBV7-2 and TRBJ2-5; 12 bases map to TRBD2. The CDR3 runs 16 residues. CDR1 and CDR2 from the germline V gene are SGHTA and FQGNSA. J lost 1 base, V lost 5 bases, and 5 bases had no gene match. The CDR3 DNA follows: TGTGCCAGCAGCACCCCGGGACTAGCGGGCCAAGAGACCCAGTACTTC. Translating gives CASSTPGLAGQETQYF.

The chain recombines TRBV5-1 with TRBJ2-1; TRBD1 matches at 8 bases. Per germline, CDR1 SGHRS and CDR2 YFSETQ. The CDR3 is 14 amino acids. With 4 bases clipped from V and 8 bases from J, the junction kept 8 bases outside the gene matches. CDR3 nucleotide sequence: TGCGCCAGCAGCCAACGCCAGGGGGCCGATGAGCAGTTCTTC. The encoded protein is CASSQRQGADEQFF.

This chain uses TRBV3-1 with TRBJ2-1, with no clear D. This CDR3 spans 12 amino acids. Between the trimmed V and J ends, which lost 4 bases and 11 bases, there was a span of 12 bases. Germline values: CDR1 LGHDT, CDR2 YNNKEL (reference sequence). CDR3 in DNA: TGTGCCAGCAGCCCGACCCCCACTAAGCAGTTCTTC. Translation: CASSPTPTKQFF.

This clonotype has just a few counts. V and J are TRBV5-1 and TRBJ2-3; 8 positions match TRBD2. The trim removed 3 bases at V and 5 bases at J, leaving 8 bases unmatched. CDR3 size: 15 residues. Germline CDR1 SGHRS, CDR2 YFSETQ. CDR3 loop: CASSWGGGTRDTQYF. The CDR3 region has the DNA TGCGCCAGCAGCTGGGGCGGGGGGACTAGAGATACGCAGTATTTT. The whole variable domain, filled in from reference TRBV5-1 and TRBJ2-3, reads KAGVTQTPRYLIKTRGQQVTLSCSPISGHRSVSWYQQTPGQGLQFLFEYFSETQRNKGNFPGRFSGRQFSNSRSEMNVSTLELGDSALYLCASSWGGGTRDTQYFGPGTRLTVL.

The rearrangement uses TRBV3-1 and TRBJ2-7; a possible D gene is TRBD1 (8 bases). In germline, CDR1 is LGHDT, CDR2 YNNKEL (reference sequence). The CDR3 extends over 15 amino acids. V was pared by 0 bases and J by 8 bases, with 17 bases between. The CDR3: CASSQDYRGGTKQYF. DNA of the CDR3: TGTGCCAGCAGCCAAGATTACAGGGGGGGTACGAAGCAGTACTTC.

The chain recombines TRBV30 with TRBJ1-2; D not resolved. CDR1 GTSNPN and CDR2 SVGIG come from the germline V gene (reference sequence). Trimming stripped 2 bases from V and 5 bases from J, with 9 bases between. The CDR3 loop spans 12 amino acids. The CDR3 sequence: CAWSPGSYGYTF. The DNA of the CDR3 is TGTGCCTGGAGTCCGGGAAGTTATGGCTACACCTTC.

V gene TRBV5-1 combines with J gene TRBJ1-2, with D uncertain. From germline, CDR1 is SGHRS and CDR2 YFSETQ. The CDR3 has 15 residues. Trimming pared 0 bases from V and 2 bases from J, leaving 11 bases between. The CDR3 sequence is CASSLVEAGNYGYTF. The CDR3 DNA follows: TGCGCCAGCAGCTTGGTCGAGGCAGGAAACTATGGCTACACCTTC.

This chain joins TRBV6-1 and TRBJ1-6; a possible D gene is TRBD1 (5 bases). CDR1 is MNHNS and CDR2 is SASEGT in the germline V gene. CDR3 length: 15 residues. V lost 7 bases and J lost 9, with 19 bases in between. CDR3 DNA: TGTGCCAGCACCTACGACAATGGGGGGTCTTCACCCCTCCACTTT. The encoded protein is CASTYDNGGSSPLHF.

This clonotype came up a few times. DNA of the CDR3: TGCGCCAGCAGCTTGGCCGGAACTAGCGGGAGGGCCAGGGAGACCCAGTACTTC. Its protein product is CASSLAGTSGRARETQYF. The chain recombines TRBV5-1 with TRBJ2-5, with TRBD2 matching 13 bases. Germline trimming cut 0 bases from V and 5 bases from J; bases unmatched to any gene: 10. This CDR3 has 18 residues. Germline loops: CDR1 SGHRS, CDR2 YFSETQ.

V usage is TRBV12-3 or TRBV12-4 and J usage is TRBJ2-3; 9 bases fit TRBD2. This CDR3 has 15 residues. J was trimmed by 1 base and V by 4 bases; bases with no gene match: 3. The CDR3 region has the DNA TGTGCCAGCAGTTCGGCTAGCGGGGGCACAGATACGCAGTATTTT. This codes for CASSSASGGTDTQYF.

This chain uses TRBV15 with TRBJ1-3; D remains ambiguous. Trimming left V 2 bases short and J 4 bases short, with 12 bases between. The CDR3 contains 15 residues. Germline V gives CDR1 LNHNV, CDR2 YYDKDF (reference sequence). This CDR3 reads CATSRPRTLGNTIYF. CDR3 DNA: TGTGCCACCAGCAGACCTCGGACCTTGGGAAACACCATATATTTT.

The gene calls are TRBV11-1 and TRBJ1-5; D might be TRBD1 (6 bases). Trimming left V 5 bases short and J 4 bases short, with 9 bases between. CDR1 is SGHAT, CDR2 FQDESV, per germline (reference sequence). The length of the CDR3 is 13 residues. Here the CDR3 reads CASSRQENQPQHF. CDR3 sequence (DNA): TGTGCCAGCAGCCGACAGGAGAATCAGCCCCAGCATTTT.

The chain employs TRBV5-1 and TRBJ2-1; D remains ambiguous. V gave up 0 bases and J gave up 0 bases, with 7 bases separating them. Germline CDR1 SGHRS, CDR2 YFSETQ. This CDR3 is built from 15 residues. Here the CDR3 DNA reads TGCGCCAGCAGCTTGGACATGAGCTCCTACAATGAGCAGTTCTTC. It encodes CASSLDMSSYNEQFF.

The chain has TRBV5-1 and TRBJ1-4; D unclear. The V end was cut by 2 bases, the J end by 0 bases, with 11 bases between. CDR3 length equals 16 residues. Germline loops: CDR1 SGHRS, CDR2 YFSETQ. CDR3 in DNA: TGCGCCAGCAGCTTCGCGGCTAGTACAACTAATGAAAAACTGTTTTTT. Amino acids: CASSFAASTTNEKLFF.

The J gene is TRBJ2-7, the V gene TRBV7-8; TRBD2 might be the D (5 bases). The CDR3 is 15 residues long. Per germline, CDR1 SGHVS and CDR2 FQNEAQ. Trimming removed 0 bases at V and 3 bases at J, with 12 bases between. The CDR3 loop is CASSLAGSGIYEQYF. For the CDR3, the DNA is TGTGCCAGCAGCTTAGCAGGGTCGGGGATCTACGAGCAGTACTTC.